These 30 T cell receptor beta chains were all obtained from the same sample, sequenced in a study of human T cells and chemical hapten exposure (dated by TCRdb to about 2021). The library came from RACE. The sequencer was a NextSeq 500. TCRdb reanalyzed the raw reads on its own, using fastp at Q25 for trimming and MiXCR for clone calling, and kept in-frame beta chains. All rows with the same CDR3 protein become a single entry with the most common DNA and genes. Within this sample are around 42,000 distinct CDR3 sequences, with 12% of them counted one time only. The top ten constitute roughly 5.7% of the sample. Sample time point, as interpreted from the label and publication: pre-sensitization, week 0. Interpreted using the paper, the treatment or condition label stands for: therapeutic diphenylcyclopropenone sensitization with weekly scalp DPC. Sequenced here: whole blood, sampled in connection with sensitization to the hapten diphenylcyclopropenone (DPC). The receptors were sampled from a woman in her thirties with alopecia areata. Some clones in this sample may be carry-over from other donors' samples.

This clonotype was counted only a few times. Here the CDR3 reads CASSQVRQGNGYTF. In nucleotides, the CDR3 is TGTGCCAGCAGCCAAGTGCGACAGGGGAATGGCTACACCTTC. V and J are TRBV14 and TRBJ1-2; 8 bases agree with TRBD1. V lost 1 base to trimming and J lost 6 bases; unmatched junction nucleotides: 4. The germline V gene has CDR1 SGHDN and CDR2 FVKESK. CDR3 size: 14 residues.

This clonotype was picked up many times. V is TRBV28 and J is TRBJ1-2, with D maybe TRBD1 (6 bases). The ends were cut back, 4 bases at V and 6 bases at J, with 21 bases in the middle. Germline V gene data show CDR1 as MDHEN and CDR2 as SYDVKM. The CDR3 consists of 16 residues. The CDR3 sequence is CASSSHNPRGAHGYTF. The CDR3 coding sequence is TGTGCCAGCAGTTCCCATAACCCCCGGGGGGCGCATGGCTACACCTTC.

This clonotype was picked up many times. This chain uses TRBV6-2 or TRBV6-3 with TRBJ2-7, with TRBD1 matching over 8 bases. Trimming cost V 5 bases and J 5 bases; bases outside gene matches: 8. Germline V gene data show CDR1 as MNHEY and CDR2 as SVGEGT. This CDR3 contains 14 residues. CDR3 nucleotide sequence: TGTGCCAGCAGTATAGACAGGGGAAGCAACGAGCAGTACTTC. It yields the protein CASSIDRGSNEQYF.

This clonotype appeared a few times. V is TRBV6-1 and J is TRBJ2-5; 8 bases line up with TRBD1. V shed 0 bases, J shed 3 bases, and the junction held 3 bases outside the gene matches. The CDR3 is 15 residues long. CDR1 is MNHNS, CDR2 SASEGT, per germline. CDR3 sequence: CASSEAGTGEETQYF. The CDR3 DNA reads as TGTGCCAGCAGTGAAGCGGGGACAGGAGAAGAGACCCAGTACTTC.

The V call is TRBV6-8, the J call TRBJ2-1; 9 positions match TRBD1. The germline gives CDR1 MNHGY, CDR2 SAAAGT. CDR3 length: 15 residues. V lost 6 bases and J lost 5; bases outside the gene matches: 8. CDR3 nucleotide sequence: TGTGCCAGCAGACACGGACAGGGGAAAGACAATGAGCAGTTCTTC. Encoded protein: CASRHGQGKDNEQFF.

This clonotype was detected many times. The V and J genes are TRBV6-1 and TRBJ1-6; a possible D gene is TRBD1 (5 bases). The CDR3 is 12 amino acids. V was trimmed by 7 bases and J by 12 bases, leaving 13 bases between them. The germline V gene encodes CDR1 MNHNS and CDR2 SASEGT. In DNA form, the CDR3 reads TGTGCCAGCATGTGGCATGGACAACCCCTCCACTTT. Translation: CASMWHGQPLHF.

J is TRBJ1-6 and V is TRBV20-1, with D perhaps matching TRBD1 (6 bases). Germline V gene sequence: CDR1 DFQATT, CDR2 SNEGSKA (reference sequence). This CDR3 spans 16 amino acids. V lost 1 base and J lost 7, with 17 bases in between. The CDR3 nucleotides read TGCAGTGCTAGAGGGGAAGGGGGAATCGTAAATTCACCCCTCCACTTT. Protein: CSARGEGGIVNSPLHF.

This clonotype has at least ten counts. V usage is TRBV6-5 and J usage is TRBJ2-2; 10 nucleotides line up with TRBD2. In germline, CDR1 is MNHEY, CDR2 SVGAGI. J lost 4 bases, V lost 5 bases, and 13 bases had no gene match. The CDR3 covers 18 residues. CDR3 bases: TGTGCCAGCAGTCGAAAACCGGGACTAGCGTGGTCCACCGGGGAGCTGTTTTTT. Translation: CASSRKPGLAWSTGELFF.

This clonotype has a count of ten or more. The chain links TRBV3-1 to TRBJ2-7; TRBD2 matches 8 bases. CDR3 length: 15 residues. Germline values: CDR1 LGHDT, CDR2 YNNKEL (reference sequence). With 4 bases clipped from V and 3 bases from J, the junction kept 8 bases outside the gene matches. In DNA, the CDR3 is TGTGCCAGCAGCCCTCTAGCGGGCGGAATCTACGAGCAGTACTTC. Encoded protein: CASSPLAGGIYEQYF.

This clonotype was detected many times. The chain couples TRBV2 to TRBJ2-2; D perhaps matches TRBD2 (6 bases). The CDR3 is made up of 13 amino acids. Looked up from germline, CDR1 is SNHLY and CDR2 is FYNNEI. The CDR3 bases are TGTGCTAAAACGGGAGCGTTGACCGGGGAGCTGTTTTTT. As protein: CAKTGALTGELFF.

This clonotype was observed many times. This chain connects TRBV4-2 to TRBJ2-1; TRBD2 aligns across 12 bases. V shed 0 bases, J shed 3 bases, and the junction held 6 bases outside the gene matches. Looked up from germline, CDR1 is LGHNA and CDR2 is YNFKEQ. The CDR3 length is 18 residues. The CDR3 DNA follows: TGTGCCAGCAGCCAAGAACTAGGACTAGCGGGATTCTACAATGAGCAGTTCTTC. The encoded protein is CASSQELGLAGFYNEQFF.

The sample holds many counts of this clonotype. This sequence joins TRBV4-3 and TRBJ2-5; D is undetermined. This CDR3 contains 14 residues. In germline, CDR1 is LGHNA, CDR2 YSLEER. V lost 5 bases to trimming and J lost 1 base, with 11 bases between them. The CDR3 nucleotides are TGCGCCAGCAGCAAAAATCACCTCCAAGAGACCCAGTACTTC. This translates into CASSKNHLQETQYF.

The chain is built from TRBV6-5 and TRBJ2-3; TRBD2 matches at 9 bases. Germline-derived CDR1 and CDR2 are MNHEY and SVGAGI. With 7 bases clipped from V and 3 bases from J, the junction kept 5 bases outside the gene matches. This CDR3 comprises 14 residues. The CDR3 region is CASTRSGRTDTQYF. In DNA form, the CDR3 reads TGTGCCAGCACCCGTAGCGGGAGAACAGATACGCAGTATTTT.

This clonotype was seen a few times. V usage is TRBV7-3 and J usage is TRBJ2-3; D is unclear. Trimming cost V 0 bases and J 4 bases, with 23 bases left between them. CDR3 length: 19 amino acids. The germline V gene has CDR1 SGHTA and CDR2 FQGTGA. The CDR3 coding sequence is TGTGCCAGCAGCTTAACGTTCAGGAGCAGCGACTCCCGACCAGATACGCAGTATTTT. Translating gives CASSLTFRSSDSRPDTQYF.

The rearrangement joins TRBV28 to TRBJ2-5, with unresolved D. With 10 bases removed from V and 4 bases from J, the gap between germline ends came to 7 bases. Germline assignment: CDR1 MDHEN and CDR2 SYDVKM. There are 10 residues in the CDR3. The CDR3 DNA sequence: TGTGCCACCCTCGCAGAGACCCAGTACTTC. Translated, it gives CATLAETQYF.

This clonotype was recorded many times. The CDR3 coding sequence is TGTGCCAGCAGCCCAGGAGGGATAGGCTATGGCTACACCTTC. Protein: CASSPGGIGYGYTF. The V and J genes are TRBV11-2 and TRBJ1-2; unclear D gene. CDR3 length: 14 residues. Trimming removed 5 bases from V and 4 bases from J, with 14 bases in between. Germline V gene lookup returns CDR1 SGHAT and CDR2 FQNNGV.

About this clonotype: Given a much more abundant clone one base away, this may be a read error. This chain links TRBV7-2 with TRBJ2-1; 9 nucleotides match TRBD2. CDR1 and CDR2 from the germline V gene are SGHTA and FQGNSA. This CDR3 has 14 residues. The CDR3 loop is CATQREEYYNEQIF. The CDR3 coding sequence is TGTGCCACCCAGCGGGAGGAATACTACAATGAGCAGATCTTC.

The chain recombines TRBV20-1 with TRBJ2-1; tentative D call: TRBD2 (5 bases). Germline V gene sequence: CDR1 DFQATT, CDR2 SNEGSKA (reference sequence). V was cut by 2 bases and J by 9 bases, with 14 bases left in between. The CDR3 contains 13 residues. The CDR3 reads CSARPRASTEQFF. Here the CDR3 DNA reads TGCAGTGCTAGACCCCGAGCTAGCACTGAGCAGTTCTTC.

Many counts were recorded for this clonotype. CDR3 protein: CASSLSARTQYF. The CDR3 DNA reads as TGTGCCAGCAGCTTGTCCGCCCGTACCCAGTACTTC. The V call is TRBV7-2, the J call TRBJ2-5; D ambiguous. The germline gives CDR1 SGHTA, CDR2 FQGNSA. The germline V and J ends were trimmed by 3 bases and 8 bases, with 10 bases remaining between them. This CDR3 region has 12 residues.

The chain recombines TRBV28 with TRBJ2-3; 9 bases match TRBD2. Germline V gene data show CDR1 as MDHEN and CDR2 as SYDVKM. The CDR3 length is 16 residues. Trimming cost V 4 bases and J 4 bases; bases outside gene matches: 9. The CDR3 DNA reads as TGTGCCAGCAGTTCACTTAGCGGGGGAGGGCCAGATACGCAGTATTTT. Protein: CASSSLSGGGPDTQYF.

This clonotype came up many times. The J gene is TRBJ2-3, the V gene TRBV20-1, with 12 nucleotides matching TRBD2. The CDR3 length is 17 residues. From germline, CDR1 is DFQATT and CDR2 SNEGSKA (reference sequence). J gave up 0 bases and V 1 base, and 5 bases lay outside the gene matches. This CDR3 reads CSARGGTSGSSTDTQYF. In nucleotides, the CDR3 is TGCAGTGCTAGAGGGGGGACTAGCGGGTCGAGCACAGATACGCAGTATTTT.

DNA for the CDR3: TGTGCCAGCAGTTTACGGCAGGGGTCAGATACGCAGTATTTT. It is translated as CASSLRQGSDTQYF. The chain carries TRBV28 and TRBJ2-3, with D maybe TRBD1 (6 bases). The V and J ends lost 2 bases and 4 bases respectively, with 10 bases between them. CDR3 length: 14 residues. Germline CDR1 and CDR2: MDHEN and SYDVKM.

The sample holds many counts of this clonotype. This chain links TRBV6-5 with TRBJ2-3; D is unclear. This CDR3 spans 15 amino acids. The ends were cut back, 6 bases at V and 0 bases at J, with 13 bases in the middle. From germline, CDR1 is MNHEY and CDR2 SVGAGI. CDR3 sequence reads: CASSPSDASTDTQYF. CDR3 nucleotide sequence: TGTGCCAGCAGCCCCTCGGACGCCAGCACAGATACGCAGTATTTT.

This clonotype was counted between two and nine times. V usage is TRBV6-2 or TRBV6-3 and J usage is TRBJ2-1; D remains unclear. The CDR3 length is 15 residues. Trimming pared 5 bases from V and 6 bases from J, leaving 17 bases between. Germline CDR1 and CDR2: MNHEY and SVGEGT. The DNA for the CDR3 is TGTGCCAGCAGTGCGGACCCACCTCGCTTCAATGAGCAGTTCTTC. This sequence encodes CASSADPPRFNEQFF.

Comment on this clonotype: Being one base from a much bigger clone, this may be a read error. The chain carries TRBV7-2 and TRBJ1-2, with 7 nucleotides matching TRBD1. The CDR3 totals 15 residues. The germline V gene has CDR1 SGHTA and CDR2 FQGNSA. The CDR3, as DNA: TGTGCCGGCAGTCGTGGGACAGAGAAAAATTATGGCTACACCTTC. It yields the protein CAGSRGTEKNYGYTF.

This clonotype has only a few counts. The V call is TRBV14, the J call TRBJ2-1, with 14 bases that match TRBD2. The germline CDR1 and CDR2 sequences are SGHDN and FVKESK. V lost 2 bases, J lost 9 bases, and 6 bases stayed unmatched. CDR3 length: 16 residues. CDR3 in amino acids: CASSQNRLAGGFEQFF. The CDR3 DNA is TGTGCCAGCAGCCAAAACCGACTAGCGGGAGGGTTTGAGCAGTTCTTC. Full variable domain (outside the CDR3, taken from reference TRBV14 and TRBJ2-1): EAGVTQFPSHSVIEKGQTVTLRCDPISGHDNLYWYRRVMGKEIKFLLHFVKESKQDESGMPNNRFLAERTGGTYSTLKVQPAELEDSGVYFCASSQNRLAGGFEQFFGPGTRLTVL.

V usage is TRBV28 and J usage is TRBJ1-1, with D possibly being TRBD1 (5 bases). Germline V gives CDR1 MDHEN, CDR2 SYDVKM. The CDR3 loop spans 13 amino acids. V was pared by 5 bases and J by 6 bases, with 13 bases between. This chain's CDR3 is CASSPVWTSEAFF. Written as DNA, the CDR3 is TGTGCCAGCAGTCCCGTTTGGACATCTGAAGCTTTCTTT.

This clonotype appeared many times. The chain is built from TRBV12-3 or TRBV12-4 and TRBJ1-5, with TRBD1 matching over 8 bases. The V and J ends lost 6 bases and 3 bases, in that order; junction bases with no gene match: 10. CDR3 length: 16 amino acids. Here the CDR3 DNA reads TGTGCCAGCAGCTTAAACACAGGGGGACCCAATCAGCCCCAGCATTTT. Its translation: CASSLNTGGPNQPQHF.

This clonotype was seen more than once but under ten times. This CDR3 is CASSQEARITELFF. CDR3 bases: TGTGCCAGCAGCCAAGAAGCAAGGATAACAGAACTGTTTTTT. The chain employs TRBV4-2 and TRBJ1-4; D is uncertain. Germline loops: CDR1 LGHNA, CDR2 YNFKEQ. V lost 0 bases, J lost 12 bases, and 14 bases lay in between. The CDR3 runs 14 residues.

This clonotype was recorded a few times. This chain links TRBV28 with TRBJ1-4; D possibly corresponds to TRBD1 (6 bases). This CDR3 is built from 14 residues. Trimming left V 0 bases short and J 5 bases short, with 7 bases between. Germline CDR1 and CDR2: MDHEN and SYDVKM. The CDR3 DNA reads TGTGCCAGCAGTTTATGGCAGGGGAATGAAAAACTGTTTTTT. It encodes CASSLWQGNEKLFF.